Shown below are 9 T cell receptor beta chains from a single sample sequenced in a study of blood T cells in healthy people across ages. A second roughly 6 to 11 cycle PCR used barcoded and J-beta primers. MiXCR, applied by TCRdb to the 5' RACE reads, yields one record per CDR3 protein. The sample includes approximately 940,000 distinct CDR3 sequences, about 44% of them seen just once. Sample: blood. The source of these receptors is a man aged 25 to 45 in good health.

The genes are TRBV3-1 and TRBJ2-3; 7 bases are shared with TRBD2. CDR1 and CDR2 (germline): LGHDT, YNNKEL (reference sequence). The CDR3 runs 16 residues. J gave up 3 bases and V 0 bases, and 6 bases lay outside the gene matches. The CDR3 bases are TGTGCCAGCAGCCAAGAGCGGGGGATAAGAACAGATACGCAGTATTTT. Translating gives CASSQERGIRTDTQYF.

The CDR3 here is CASSPRQSGGDLDTQYF. As DNA, the CDR3 is TGCGCCAGCAGCCCCCGACAAAGCGGGGGGGATTTAGATACGCAGTATTTT. V is TRBV4-1 and J is TRBJ2-3; TRBD2 aligns across 10 bases. The CDR3 length is 17 residues. V dropped 4 bases and J dropped 5; count of bases not matched to a gene: 12. The germline V gene encodes CDR1 MGHRA and CDR2 YSYEKL.

CDR3 DNA sequence: TGTGCCAGCAGCTTAGCGGCAGGCTTCAATGAGCAGTTCTTC. Its translation is CASSLAAGFNEQFF. V gene TRBV7-9 combines with J gene TRBJ2-1; D is unclear. The CDR3 is 14 residues long. The germline V and J ends were trimmed by 0 bases and 6 bases, with 9 bases remaining between them. Germline V gives CDR1 SEHNR, CDR2 FQNEAQ (reference sequence).

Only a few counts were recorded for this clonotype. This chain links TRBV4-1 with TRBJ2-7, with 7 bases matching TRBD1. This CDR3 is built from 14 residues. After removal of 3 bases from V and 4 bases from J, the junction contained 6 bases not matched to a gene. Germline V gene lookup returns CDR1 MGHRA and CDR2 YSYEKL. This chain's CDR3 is CASSQVGQQYEQYF. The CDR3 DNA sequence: TGCGCCAGCAGCCAGGTGGGACAGCAATACGAGCAGTACTTC.

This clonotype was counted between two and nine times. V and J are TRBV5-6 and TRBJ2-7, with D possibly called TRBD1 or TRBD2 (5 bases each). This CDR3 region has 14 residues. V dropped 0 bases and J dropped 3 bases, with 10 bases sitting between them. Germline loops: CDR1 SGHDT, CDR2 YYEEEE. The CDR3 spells CASSLGDGDYEQYF. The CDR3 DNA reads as TGTGCCAGCAGCTTGGGGGACGGAGACTACGAGCAGTACTTC.

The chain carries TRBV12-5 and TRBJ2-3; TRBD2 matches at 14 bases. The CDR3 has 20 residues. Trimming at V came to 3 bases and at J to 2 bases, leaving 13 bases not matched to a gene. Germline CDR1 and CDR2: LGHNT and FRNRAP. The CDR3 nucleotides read TGTGCTAGTGGTTTCGGACAGGGCGGACTAGCGGGGGGCCTCACAGATACGCAGTATTTT. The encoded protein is CASGFGQGGLAGGLTDTQYF. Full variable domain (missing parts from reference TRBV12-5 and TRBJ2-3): DARVTQTPRHKVTEMGQEVTMRCQPILGHNTVFWYRQTMMQGLELLAYFRNRAPLDDSGMPKDRFSAEMPDATLATLKIQPSEPRDSAVYFCASGFGQGGLAGGLTDTQYFGPGTRLTVL.

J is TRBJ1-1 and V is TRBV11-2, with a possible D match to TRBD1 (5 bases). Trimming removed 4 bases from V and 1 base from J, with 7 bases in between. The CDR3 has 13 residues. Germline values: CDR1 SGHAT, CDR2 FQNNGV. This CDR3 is CASSWDANTEAFF. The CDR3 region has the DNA TGTGCCAGCAGCTGGGACGCGAACACTGAAGCTTTCTTT.

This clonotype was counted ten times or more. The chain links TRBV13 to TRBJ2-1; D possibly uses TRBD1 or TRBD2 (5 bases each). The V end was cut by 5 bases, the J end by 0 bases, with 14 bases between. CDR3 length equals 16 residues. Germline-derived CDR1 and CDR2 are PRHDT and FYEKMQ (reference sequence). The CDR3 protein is CASSRRDLGSYNEQFF. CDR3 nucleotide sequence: TGTGCCAGCAGCCGCCGGGACCTGGGCTCCTACAATGAGCAGTTCTTC.

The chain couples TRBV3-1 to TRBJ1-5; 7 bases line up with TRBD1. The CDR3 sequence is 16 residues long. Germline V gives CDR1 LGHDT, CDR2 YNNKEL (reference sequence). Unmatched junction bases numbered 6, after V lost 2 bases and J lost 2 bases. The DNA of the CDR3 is TGTGCCAGCAGCCAACAATTCGGACAGGGCAATCAGCCCCAGCATTTT. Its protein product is CASSQQFGQGNQPQHF. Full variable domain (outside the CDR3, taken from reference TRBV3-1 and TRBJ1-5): DTAVSQTPKYLVTQMGNDKSIKCEQNLGHDTMYWYKQDSKKFLKIMFSYNNKELIINETVPNRFSPKSPDKAHLNLHINSLELGDSAVYFCASSQQFGQGNQPQHFGDGTRLSIL.